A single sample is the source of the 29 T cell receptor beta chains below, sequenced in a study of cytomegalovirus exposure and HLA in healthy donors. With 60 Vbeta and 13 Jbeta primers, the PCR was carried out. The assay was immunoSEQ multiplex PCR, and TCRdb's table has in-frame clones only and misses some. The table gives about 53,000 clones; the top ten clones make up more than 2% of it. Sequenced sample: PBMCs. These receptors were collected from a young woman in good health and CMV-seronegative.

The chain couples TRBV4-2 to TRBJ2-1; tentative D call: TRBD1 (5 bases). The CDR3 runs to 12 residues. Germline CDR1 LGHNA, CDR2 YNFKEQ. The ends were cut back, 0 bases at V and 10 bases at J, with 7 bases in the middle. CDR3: CASSQDWGEQFF. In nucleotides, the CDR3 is TGTGCCAGCAGCCAAGATTGGGGCGAGCAGTTCTTC.

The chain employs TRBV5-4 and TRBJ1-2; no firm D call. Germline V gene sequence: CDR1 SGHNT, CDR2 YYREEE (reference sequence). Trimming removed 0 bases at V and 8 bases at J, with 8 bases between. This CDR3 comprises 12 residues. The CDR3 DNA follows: TGTGCCAGCAGCTTGGAGGCGCGGGGCTACACCTTC. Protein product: CASSLEARGYTF. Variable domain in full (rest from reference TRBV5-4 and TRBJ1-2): ETGVTQSPTHLIKTRGQQVTLRCSSQSGHNTVSWYQQALGQGPQFIFQYYREEENGRGNFPPRFSGLQFPNYSSELNVNALELDDSALYLCASSLEARGYTFGSGTRLTVV.

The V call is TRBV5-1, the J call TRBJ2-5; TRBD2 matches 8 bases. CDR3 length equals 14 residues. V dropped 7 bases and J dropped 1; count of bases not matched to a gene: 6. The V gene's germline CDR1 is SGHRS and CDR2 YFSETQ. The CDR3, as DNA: TGCGCCAGCGGGCCCCGGGGGGGCCAAGAGACCCAGTACTTC. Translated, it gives CASGPRGGQETQYF.

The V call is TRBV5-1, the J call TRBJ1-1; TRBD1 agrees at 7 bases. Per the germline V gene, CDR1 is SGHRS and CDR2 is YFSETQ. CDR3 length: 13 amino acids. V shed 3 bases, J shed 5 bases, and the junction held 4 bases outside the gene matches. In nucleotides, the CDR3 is TGCGCCAGCAGCTACAGGGGTAGGACTGAAGCTTTCTTT. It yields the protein CASSYRGRTEAFF.

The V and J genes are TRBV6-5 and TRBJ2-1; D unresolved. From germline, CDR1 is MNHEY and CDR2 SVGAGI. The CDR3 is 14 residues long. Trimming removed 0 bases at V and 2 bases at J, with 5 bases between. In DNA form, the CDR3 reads TGTGCCAGCAGTTACTCCCCAGCCTACAATGAGCAGTTCTTC. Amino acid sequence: CASSYSPAYNEQFF.

The CDR3 DNA reads TGTGCCAGCAGTGACTCGGTGCTCTCAGGGGCAGATACGCAGTATTTT. Its translation is CASSDSVLSGADTQYF. The chain uses TRBV6-4 and TRBJ2-3; D possibly corresponds to TRBD1 (6 bases). Germline V gives CDR1 MRHNA, CDR2 SNTAGT. This CDR3 comprises 16 residues. The germline V and J ends were trimmed by 0 bases and 4 bases, with 14 bases remaining between them.

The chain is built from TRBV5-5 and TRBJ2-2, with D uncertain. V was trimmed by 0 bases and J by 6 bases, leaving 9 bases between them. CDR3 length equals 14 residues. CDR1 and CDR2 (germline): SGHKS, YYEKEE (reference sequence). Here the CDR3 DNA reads TGTGCCAGCAGCTTGGGGCCCCTGGCCGGGGAGCTGTTTTTT. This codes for CASSLGPLAGELFF. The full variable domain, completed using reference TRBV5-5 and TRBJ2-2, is DAGVTQSPTHLIKTRGQQVTLRCSPISGHKSVSWYQQVLGQGPQFIFQYYEKEERGRGNFPDRFSARQFPNYSSELNVNALLLGDSALYLCASSLGPLAGELFFGEGSRLTVL.

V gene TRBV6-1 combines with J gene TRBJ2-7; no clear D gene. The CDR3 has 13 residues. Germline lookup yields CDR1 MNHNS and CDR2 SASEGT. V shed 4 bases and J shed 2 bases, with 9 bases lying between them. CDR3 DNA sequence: TGTGCCAGCAGTGTATATGAGACCTACGAGCAGTACTTC. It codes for CASSVYETYEQYF.

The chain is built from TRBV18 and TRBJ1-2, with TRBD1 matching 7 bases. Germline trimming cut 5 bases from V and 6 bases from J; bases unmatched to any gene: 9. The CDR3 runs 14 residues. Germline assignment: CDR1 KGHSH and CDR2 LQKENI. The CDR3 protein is CASSGRQGEDGYTF. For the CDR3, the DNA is TGTGCCAGCTCAGGACGACAGGGAGAAGATGGCTACACCTTC.

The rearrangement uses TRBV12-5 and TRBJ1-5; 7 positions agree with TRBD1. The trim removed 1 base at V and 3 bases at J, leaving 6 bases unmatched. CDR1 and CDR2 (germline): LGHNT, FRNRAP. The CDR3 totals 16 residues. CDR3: CASGLADRPNNQPQHF. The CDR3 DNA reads TGTGCTAGTGGTTTGGCGGACAGGCCAAACAATCAGCCCCAGCATTTT.

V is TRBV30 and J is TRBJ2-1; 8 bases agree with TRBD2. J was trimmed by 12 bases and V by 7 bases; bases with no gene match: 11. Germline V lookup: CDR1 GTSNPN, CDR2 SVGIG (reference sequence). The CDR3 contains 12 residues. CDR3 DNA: TGTGCCTACCTCACGGGGGGGTTTGGGCAGTTCTTC. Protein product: CAYLTGGFGQFF.

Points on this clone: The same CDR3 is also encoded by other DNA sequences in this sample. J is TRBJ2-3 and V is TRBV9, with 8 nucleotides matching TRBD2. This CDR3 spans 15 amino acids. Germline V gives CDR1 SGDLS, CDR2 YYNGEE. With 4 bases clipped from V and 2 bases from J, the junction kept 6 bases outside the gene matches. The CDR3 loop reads CASSPTSGHTDTQYF. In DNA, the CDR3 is TGTGCCAGCAGCCCCACTAGCGGCCACACAGATACGCAGTATTTT.

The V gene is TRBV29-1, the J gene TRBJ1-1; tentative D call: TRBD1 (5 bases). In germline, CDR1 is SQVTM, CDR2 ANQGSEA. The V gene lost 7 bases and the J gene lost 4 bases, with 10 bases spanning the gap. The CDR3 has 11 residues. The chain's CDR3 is CSGGGSTEAFF. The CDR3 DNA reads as TGCAGCGGGGGGGGGTCCACTGAAGCTTTCTTT.

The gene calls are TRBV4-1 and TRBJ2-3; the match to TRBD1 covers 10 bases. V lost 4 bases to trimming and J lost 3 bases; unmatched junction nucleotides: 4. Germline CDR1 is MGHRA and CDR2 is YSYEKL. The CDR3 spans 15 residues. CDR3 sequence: CASSPGDRGTDTQYF. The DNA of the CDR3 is TGCGCCAGCAGCCCAGGGGACAGGGGAACAGATACGCAGTATTTT.

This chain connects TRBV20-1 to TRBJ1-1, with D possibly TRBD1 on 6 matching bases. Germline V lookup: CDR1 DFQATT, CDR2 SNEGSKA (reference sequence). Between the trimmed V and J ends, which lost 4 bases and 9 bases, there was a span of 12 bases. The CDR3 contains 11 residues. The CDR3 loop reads CSATGVAKAFF. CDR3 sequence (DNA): TGCAGTGCTACAGGGGTGGCTAAAGCTTTCTTT.

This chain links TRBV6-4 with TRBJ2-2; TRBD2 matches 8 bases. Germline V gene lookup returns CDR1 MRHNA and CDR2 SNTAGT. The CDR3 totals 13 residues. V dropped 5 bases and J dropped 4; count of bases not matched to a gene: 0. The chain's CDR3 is CASSSGSTGELFF. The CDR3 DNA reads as TGTGCCAGCAGTAGCGGGAGCACCGGGGAGCTGTTTTTT.

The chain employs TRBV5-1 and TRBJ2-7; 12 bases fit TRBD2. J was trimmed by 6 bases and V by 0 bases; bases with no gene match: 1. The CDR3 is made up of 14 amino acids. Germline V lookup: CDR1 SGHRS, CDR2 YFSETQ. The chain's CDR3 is CASSLELAGGEQYF. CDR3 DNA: TGCGCCAGCAGCTTGGAACTAGCGGGAGGCGAGCAGTACTTC.

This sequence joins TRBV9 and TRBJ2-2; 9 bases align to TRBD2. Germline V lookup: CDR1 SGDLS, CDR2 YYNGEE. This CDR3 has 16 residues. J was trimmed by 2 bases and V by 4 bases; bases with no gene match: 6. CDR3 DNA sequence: TGTGCCAGCAGCTTTCTTAGCGGGAGAAACACCGGGGAGCTGTTTTTT. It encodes CASSFLSGRNTGELFF.

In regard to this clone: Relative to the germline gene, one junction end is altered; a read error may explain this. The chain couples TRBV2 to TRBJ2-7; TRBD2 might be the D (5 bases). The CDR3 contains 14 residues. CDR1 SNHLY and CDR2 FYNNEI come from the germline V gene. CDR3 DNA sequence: TGTGCCGGCAGCACGCGGGCTTCCCTCTACGAGCAGTACTTC. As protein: CAGSTRASLYEQYF.

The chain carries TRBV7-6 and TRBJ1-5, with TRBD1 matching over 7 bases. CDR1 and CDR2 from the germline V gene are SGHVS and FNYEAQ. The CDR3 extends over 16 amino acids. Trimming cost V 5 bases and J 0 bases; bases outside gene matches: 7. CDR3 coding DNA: TGTGCCAGCAGCCCAGGGACAGAGCGTAGCAATCAGCCCCAGCATTTT. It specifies CASSPGTERSNQPQHF. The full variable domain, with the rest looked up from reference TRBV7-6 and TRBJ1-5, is GAGVSQSPRYKVTKRGQDVALRCDPISGHVSLYWYRQALGQGPEFLTYFNYEAQQDKSGLPNDRFSAERPEGSISTLTIQRTEQRDSAMYRCASSPGTERSNQPQHFGDGTRLSIL.

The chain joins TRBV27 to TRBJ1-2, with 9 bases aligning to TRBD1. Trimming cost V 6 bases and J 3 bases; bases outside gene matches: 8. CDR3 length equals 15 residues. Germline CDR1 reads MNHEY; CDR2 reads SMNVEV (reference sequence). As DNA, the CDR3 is TGTGCCAGCAGCTGGGGACAGGGAGGGCACTATGGCTACACCTTC. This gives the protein CASSWGQGGHYGYTF.

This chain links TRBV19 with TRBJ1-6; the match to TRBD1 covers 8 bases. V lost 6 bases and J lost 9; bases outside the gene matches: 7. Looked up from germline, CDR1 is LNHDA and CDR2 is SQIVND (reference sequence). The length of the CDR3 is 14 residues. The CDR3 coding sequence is TGTGCCAGTAGGGGGGGACAGGCGCGTTCACCCCTCCACTTT. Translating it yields CASRGGQARSPLHF.

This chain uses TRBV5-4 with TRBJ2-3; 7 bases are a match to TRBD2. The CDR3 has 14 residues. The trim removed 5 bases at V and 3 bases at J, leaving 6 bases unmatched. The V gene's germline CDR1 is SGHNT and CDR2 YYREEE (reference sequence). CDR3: CASSSGGWTDTQYF. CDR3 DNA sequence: TGTGCCAGCAGTTCGGGAGGTTGGACAGATACGCAGTATTTT.

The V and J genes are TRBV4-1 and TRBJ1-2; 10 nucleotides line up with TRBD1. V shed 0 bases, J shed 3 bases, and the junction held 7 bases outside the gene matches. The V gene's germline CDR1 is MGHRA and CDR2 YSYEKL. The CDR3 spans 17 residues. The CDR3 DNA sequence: TGCGCCAGCAGCCAAGAAGGGACAGGGGATGCGGACTATGGCTACACCTTC. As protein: CASSQEGTGDADYGYTF.

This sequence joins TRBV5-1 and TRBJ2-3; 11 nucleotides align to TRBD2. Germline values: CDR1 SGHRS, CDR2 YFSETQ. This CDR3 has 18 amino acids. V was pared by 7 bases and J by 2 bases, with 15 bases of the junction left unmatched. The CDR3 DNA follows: TGCGCCAGCCAGAAAATAGCGGGGGGGCCCTTTTACACAGATACGCAGTATTTT. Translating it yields CASQKIAGGPFYTDTQYF.

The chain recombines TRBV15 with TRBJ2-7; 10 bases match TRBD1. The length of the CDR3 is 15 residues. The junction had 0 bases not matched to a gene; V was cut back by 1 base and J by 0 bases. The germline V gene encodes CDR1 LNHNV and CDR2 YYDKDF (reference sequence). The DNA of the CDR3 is TGTGCCACCAGCAGAGGGACAGGGGGCTCCTACGAGCAGTACTTC. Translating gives CATSRGTGGSYEQYF.

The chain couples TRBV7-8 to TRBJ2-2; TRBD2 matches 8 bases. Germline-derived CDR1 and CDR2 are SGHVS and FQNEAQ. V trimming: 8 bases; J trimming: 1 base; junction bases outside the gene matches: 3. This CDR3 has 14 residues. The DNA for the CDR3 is TGTGCCAGCCAGACTAGCGTGAACACCGGGGAGCTGTTTTTT. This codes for CASQTSVNTGELFF.

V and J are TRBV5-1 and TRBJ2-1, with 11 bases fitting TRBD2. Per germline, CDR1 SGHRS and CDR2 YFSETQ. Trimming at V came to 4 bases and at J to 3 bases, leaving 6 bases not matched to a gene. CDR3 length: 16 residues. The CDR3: CASSAASGGLYNEQFF. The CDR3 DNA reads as TGCGCCAGCAGCGCGGCTAGCGGGGGGCTCTACAATGAGCAGTTCTTC.

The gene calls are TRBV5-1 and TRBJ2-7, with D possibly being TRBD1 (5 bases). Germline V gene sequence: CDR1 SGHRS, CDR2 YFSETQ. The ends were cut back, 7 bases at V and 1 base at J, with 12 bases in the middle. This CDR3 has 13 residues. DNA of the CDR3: TGCGCCAGCCGACAGCCTCCTTCCTACGAGCAGTACTTC. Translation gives CASRQPPSYEQYF.